These 10 T cell receptor beta chains came from one sample sequenced in a study of cytomegalovirus exposure and HLA in healthy donors. Here immunoSEQ multiplex PCR was the method, and the copy in TCRdb shows in-frame clones only, minus some. The top ten clones hold around 0.65% of a sample with approximately 99,000 clones, around 95% of them seen once. Sequencing input: PBMCs. The receptor set was obtained from a woman aged 18-35 years in good health and CMV-seronegative.

The V call is TRBV7-9, the J call TRBJ2-1; a possible D gene is TRBD2 (6 bases). Trimming shortened V by 1 base and J by 3 bases, and 10 bases separated the two germline ends. The germline CDR1 and CDR2 sequences are SEHNR and FQNEAQ (reference sequence). This CDR3 region has 15 residues. In DNA form, the CDR3 reads TGTGCCAGCAGCTTAGTCCCGGGGGACTACAATGAGCAGTTCTTC. Translated, it gives CASSLVPGDYNEQFF.

V usage is TRBV6-5 and J usage is TRBJ2-1; D is perhaps TRBD2 (6 bases). The V and J ends lost 6 bases and 0 bases respectively, with 12 bases between them. This CDR3 region has 15 residues. Germline V gene data show CDR1 as MNHEY and CDR2 as SVGAGI. CDR3 coding DNA: TGTGCCAGCAGAGTCGACGGGAGCTCCTACAATGAGCAGTTCTTC. Amino acids: CASRVDGSSYNEQFF.

V and J are TRBV10-3 and TRBJ2-1, with TRBD1 identical over 10 bases. This CDR3 contains 14 residues. Germline trimming cut 6 bases from V and 5 bases from J; bases unmatched to any gene: 4. Germline V CDR1 and CDR2: ENHRY, SYGVKD. The CDR3 sequence is CAIRGQGGNNEQFF. The CDR3 region has the DNA TGTGCCATCAGAGGACAGGGGGGGAACAATGAGCAGTTCTTC.

The chain links TRBV2 to TRBJ2-1; tentative D call: TRBD1 (5 bases). The germline V gene has CDR1 SNHLY and CDR2 FYNNEI. CDR3 size: 11 residues. With 9 bases removed from V and 3 bases from J, the gap between germline ends came to 6 bases. The CDR3 here is CASTGYNEQFF. The DNA for the CDR3 is TGTGCCAGTACAGGCTACAATGAGCAGTTCTTC.

V is TRBV7-8 and J is TRBJ2-2, with 7 bases matching TRBD1. Germline-derived CDR1 and CDR2 are SGHVS and FQNEAQ. V dropped 1 base and J dropped 2; count of bases not matched to a gene: 4. The CDR3 has 16 amino acids. Written as DNA, the CDR3 is TGTGCCAGCAGCTTAGTGGACAGGTCCAACACCGGGGAGCTGTTTTTT. This codes for CASSLVDRSNTGELFF.

The chain recombines TRBV10-3 with TRBJ1-1; TRBD1 matches 8 bases. This CDR3 has 14 residues. V gave up 4 bases and J gave up 5 bases; unmatched junction bases: 6. The germline V gene has CDR1 ENHRY and CDR2 SYGVKD. The CDR3 nucleotides read TGTGCCATCAGTGCTTTACAGGGGGAGACTGAAGCTTTCTTT. Residues: CAISALQGETEAFF.

This sequence joins TRBV2 and TRBJ1-4; tentatively, D is TRBD1 (5 bases). This CDR3 has 17 amino acids. V was cut by 6 bases and J by 8 bases, with 25 bases left in between. CDR1 is SNHLY, CDR2 FYNNEI, per germline. Here the CDR3 DNA reads TGTGCCAGCAGCTCCTCGTTGGGACTCCAATATACAGAAAAACTGTTTTTT. Residues: CASSSSLGLQYTEKLFF.

This rearrangement joins TRBV4-2 to TRBJ1-1, with D unclear. Between the trimmed V and J ends, which lost 8 bases and 4 bases, there was a span of 26 bases. This CDR3 contains 17 residues. Germline V gene data show CDR1 as LGHNA and CDR2 as YNFKEQ. The CDR3 loop is CASQPTWVRDIGTEAFF. CDR3 sequence (DNA): TGTGCCAGCCAGCCAACCTGGGTGCGGGATATTGGCACTGAAGCTTTCTTT.

The chain is built from TRBV19 and TRBJ2-7; TRBD2 matches at 10 bases. The germline gives CDR1 LNHDA, CDR2 SQIVND (reference sequence). The CDR3 loop spans 14 amino acids. The trim removed 5 bases at V and 2 bases at J, leaving 3 bases unmatched. CDR3: CASSAGLATYEQYF. The CDR3 coding sequence is TGTGCCAGTAGTGCGGGACTAGCGACCTACGAGCAGTACTTC.

The V and J genes are TRBV6-5 and TRBJ1-4, with no clear D. The ends were cut back, 0 bases at V and 8 bases at J, with 16 bases in the middle. CDR1 is MNHEY and CDR2 is SVGAGI in the germline V gene. This CDR3 has 16 amino acids. For the CDR3, the DNA is TGTGCCAGCAGTTACTCGAGTGGTGGCAGAGGGGAAAAACTGTTTTTT. Residues: CASSYSSGGRGEKLFF.